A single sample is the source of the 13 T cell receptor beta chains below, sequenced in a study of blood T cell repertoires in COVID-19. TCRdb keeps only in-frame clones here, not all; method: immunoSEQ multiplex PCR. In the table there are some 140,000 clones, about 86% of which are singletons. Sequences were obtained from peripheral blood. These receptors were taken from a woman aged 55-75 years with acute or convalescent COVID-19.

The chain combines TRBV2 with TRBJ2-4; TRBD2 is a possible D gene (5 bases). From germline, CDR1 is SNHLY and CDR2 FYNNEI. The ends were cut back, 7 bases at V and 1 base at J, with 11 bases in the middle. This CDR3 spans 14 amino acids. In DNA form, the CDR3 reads TGTGCCAGCACCGGACCGGGGGCCAAAAACATTCAGTACTTC. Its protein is CASTGPGAKNIQYF.

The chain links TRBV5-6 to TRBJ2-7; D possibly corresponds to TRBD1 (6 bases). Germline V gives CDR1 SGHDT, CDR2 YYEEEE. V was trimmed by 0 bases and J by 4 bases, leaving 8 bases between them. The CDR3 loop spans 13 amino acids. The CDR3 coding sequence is TGTGCCAGCAGCTTGGCGGGACAATACGAGCAGTACGTC. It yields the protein CASSLAGQYEQYV.

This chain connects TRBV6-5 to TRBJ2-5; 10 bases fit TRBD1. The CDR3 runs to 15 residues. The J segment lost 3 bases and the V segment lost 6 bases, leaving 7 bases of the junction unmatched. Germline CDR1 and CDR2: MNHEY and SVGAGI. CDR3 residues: CASSLDRGAKETQYF. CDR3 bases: TGTGCCAGCAGCCTGGACAGGGGGGCCAAAGAGACCCAGTACTTC.

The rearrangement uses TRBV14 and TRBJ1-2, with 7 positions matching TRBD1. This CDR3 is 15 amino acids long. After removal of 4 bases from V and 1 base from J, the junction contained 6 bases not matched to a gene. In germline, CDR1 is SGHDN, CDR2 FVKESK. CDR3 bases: TGTGCCAGCAGCCCCGGGACAGCAAATAACTATGGCTACACCTTC. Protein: CASSPGTANNYGYTF.

CDR3 sequence reads: CASSPLRADTEAFF. DNA of the CDR3: TGTGCCAGCTCACCACTGAGGGCAGACACTGAAGCTTTCTTT. The V gene is TRBV18, the J gene TRBJ1-1; D not certain. The CDR3 consists of 14 residues. V was clipped by 1 base and J by 3 bases, with 9 bases between them. CDR1 and CDR2 from the germline V gene are KGHSH and LQKENI. The variable domain in full, completed from reference TRBV18 and TRBJ1-1, reads NAGVMQNPRHLVRRRGQEARLRCSPMKGHSHVYWYRQLPEEGLKFMVYLQKENIIDESGMPKERFSAEFPKEGPSILRIQQVVRGDSAAYFCASSPLRADTEAFFGQGTRLTVV.

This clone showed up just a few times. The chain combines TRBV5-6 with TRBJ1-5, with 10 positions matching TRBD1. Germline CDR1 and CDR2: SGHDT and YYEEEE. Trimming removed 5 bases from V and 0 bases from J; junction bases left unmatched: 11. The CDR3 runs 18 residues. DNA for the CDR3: TGTGCCAGCAGTGTCCGGGACAGGGGCCTATATAGCAATCAGCCCCAGCATTTT. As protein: CASSVRDRGLYSNQPQHF.

This CDR3 reads CASSQRHRNTEAFF. In DNA form, the CDR3 reads TGTGCCAGCAGCCAACGACACAGAAACACTGAAGCTTTCTTT. The chain links TRBV3-1 (or the pseudogene TRBV3-2) to TRBJ1-1; no reliable D call. Germline values: CDR1 LGHDT, CDR2 YNNKEL (reference sequence). Trimming stripped 2 bases from V and 2 bases from J, with 9 bases between. The CDR3 has 14 residues.

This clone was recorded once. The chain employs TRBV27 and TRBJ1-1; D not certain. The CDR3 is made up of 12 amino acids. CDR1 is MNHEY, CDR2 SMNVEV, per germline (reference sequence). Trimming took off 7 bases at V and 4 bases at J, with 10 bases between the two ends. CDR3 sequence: CASIGGGTEAFF. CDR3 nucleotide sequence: TGTGCCAGCATAGGAGGCGGCACTGAAGCTTTCTTT.

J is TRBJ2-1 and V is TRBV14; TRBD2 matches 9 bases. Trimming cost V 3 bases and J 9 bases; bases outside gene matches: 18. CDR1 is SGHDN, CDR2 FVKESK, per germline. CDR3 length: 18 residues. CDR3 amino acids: CASSQTLTGQGGGAEQFF. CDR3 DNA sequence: TGTGCCAGCAGCCAGACCTTGACAGGGCAAGGCGGGGGGGCTGAGCAGTTCTTC. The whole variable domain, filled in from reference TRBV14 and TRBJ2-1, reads EAGVTQFPSHSVIEKGQTVTLRCDPISGHDNLYWYRRVMGKEIKFLLHFVKESKQDESGMPNNRFLAERTGGTYSTLKVQPAELEDSGVYFCASSQTLTGQGGGAEQFFGPGTRLTVL.

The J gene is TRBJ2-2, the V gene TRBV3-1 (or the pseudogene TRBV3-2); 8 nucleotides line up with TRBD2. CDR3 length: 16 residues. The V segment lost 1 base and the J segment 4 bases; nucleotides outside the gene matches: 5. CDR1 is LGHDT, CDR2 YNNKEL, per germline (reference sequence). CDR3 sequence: CASSQAGGTSTGELFF. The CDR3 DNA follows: TGTGCCAGCAGCCAAGCGGGGGGGACTTCCACCGGGGAGCTGTTTTTT.

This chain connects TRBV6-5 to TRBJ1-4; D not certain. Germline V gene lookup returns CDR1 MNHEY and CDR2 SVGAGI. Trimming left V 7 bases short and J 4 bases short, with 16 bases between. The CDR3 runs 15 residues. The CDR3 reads CASTPAASLNEKLFF. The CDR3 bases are TGTGCCAGCACCCCCGCCGCTTCACTTAATGAAAAACTGTTTTTT.

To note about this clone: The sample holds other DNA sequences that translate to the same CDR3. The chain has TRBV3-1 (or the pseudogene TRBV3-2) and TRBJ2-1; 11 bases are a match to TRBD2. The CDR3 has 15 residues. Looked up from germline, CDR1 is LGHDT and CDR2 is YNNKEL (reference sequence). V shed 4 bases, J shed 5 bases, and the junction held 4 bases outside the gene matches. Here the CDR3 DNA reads TGTGCCAGCAGCCTTACTAGCGGGGGTAACAATGAGCAGTTCTTC. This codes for CASSLTSGGNNEQFF.

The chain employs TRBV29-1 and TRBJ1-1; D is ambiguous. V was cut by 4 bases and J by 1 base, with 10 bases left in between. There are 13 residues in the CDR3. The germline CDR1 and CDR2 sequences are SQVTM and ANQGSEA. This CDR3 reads CSVAEGWNTEAFF. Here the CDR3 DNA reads TGCAGCGTTGCGGAGGGCTGGAACACTGAAGCTTTCTTT. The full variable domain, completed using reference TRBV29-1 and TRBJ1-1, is SAVISQKPSRDICQRGTSLTIQCQVDSQVTMMFWYRQQPGQSLTLIATANQGSEATYESGFVIDKFPISRPNLTFSTLTVSNMSPEDSSIYLCSVAEGWNTEAFFGQGTRLTVV.